This T cell receptor (beta chain) was captured by sequencing in a study of T cell changes during pregnancy in multiple sclerosis. TCRdb's copy holds only in-frame clones and misses some; the assay was immunoSEQ multiplex PCR. The sample holds roughly 41,000 clones, 70% to 90% seen once. J lost 1 base, V lost 8 bases, and 18 bases had no gene match. Germline assignment: CDR1 SEHNR and CDR2 FQNEAQ (reference sequence). The CDR3 runs 18 residues. V and J are TRBV7-9 and TRBJ2-3; 7 positions agree with TRBD2. Sample: CD8+ T cells from peripheral blood mononuclear cells, taken in the third trimester of pregnancy. The clonotype originates from a female donor with multiple sclerosis, enrolled in a pregnancy study. CDR3 DNA: TGTGCCAGCCGGGGAGGGATGGGACGACGGGTCGGCACAGATACGCAGTATTTT. Protein sequence: CASRGGMGRRVGTDTQYF.